The 3 T cell receptor beta chains in this list originate from one sample, sequenced in a study of blood T cell repertoires in COVID-19 (dated by TCRdb to about 2020). Libraries were made using the immunoSEQ multiplex PCR assay. Entries here come from immuneACCESS through TCRdb and include only in-frame sequences with V and J called. Some clones fail to appear in such tables; in the studies checked, an unresolved V gene covers under half of the shortfall, and the cause of the remainder is unknown. The sample yields about 220,000 clones; approximately 81% were counted once. The ten largest clones capture about 20% of the sample. Sequencing input: peripheral blood. These TCRs come from a man aged 25-40 years with active or convalescent COVID-19.

The gene calls are TRBV14 and TRBJ2-5, with a possible D match to TRBD2 (5 bases). From germline, CDR1 is SGHDN and CDR2 FVKESK. Trimming cost V 4 bases and J 9 bases, with 21 bases left between them. There are 15 residues in the CDR3. The CDR3 bases are TGTGCCAGCAGCCCCCAGATGGGGTTATCGGAGGCCCAGTACTTC. Its translation: CASSPQMGLSEAQYF.

This clone was seen more than once but under ten times. This chain uses TRBV7-2 with TRBJ1-5; D ambiguous. CDR3 length: 13 residues. V dropped 11 bases and J dropped 4 bases, with 15 bases sitting between them. The germline V gene encodes CDR1 SGHTA and CDR2 FQGNSA. The CDR3 region is CASRYSPNQPQHF. DNA for the CDR3: TGTGCCTCCCGGTACTCGCCTAATCAGCCCCAGCATTTT.

CDR3 protein: CASSLTSGRTDTQYF. The CDR3 nucleotides are TGTGCCAGCAGCTTGACTAGCGGGAGAACAGATACGCAGTATTTT. The gene calls are TRBV11-2 and TRBJ2-3, with TRBD2 identical over 12 bases. The CDR3 length is 15 residues. Trimming removed 3 bases from V and 3 bases from J; junction bases left unmatched: 1. The germline gives CDR1 SGHAT, CDR2 FQNNGV.